The rows below give T cell receptor beta chains drawn from one sample of a study of CD8 T cells in ankylosing spondylitis. TCRdb reanalysed the 5' RACE reads using MiXCR and keeps one entry per CDR3 protein. This sample has roughly 700,000 distinct CDR3 sequences, with 15% to 20% found just once. The sample was blood, either unsorted or a sorted T cell fraction (not recorded which). Every receptor here comes from a male donor with ankylosing spondylitis. Each CDR3 is given without its conserved first and last residue. Each record gives: J gene, clone size, V gene, CDR3 protein. Size values are once, few and many counts, or a class for expanded clones, and some rows have none.

TRBJ2-5 | . | TRBV20-1 | SASGTGRGKETQY
TRBJ2-5 | . | TRBV5-1 | ASSLERLGGERKTQY
TRBJ1-2 | . | TRBV7-9 | ASQTGVYGYT
TRBJ2-1 | . | TRBV2 | ASSGDYLDEQF
TRBJ2-1 | . | TRBV10-2 | ASERSEGNEQF
TRBJ2-7 | . | TRBV3-1 | ASSQVWPYEQY
TRBJ2-1 | . | TRBV6-6 | ASSTVGGNEQF
TRBJ2-1 | few | TRBV12-3/TRBV12-4 | ASTQDVFSYNEQF
TRBJ2-1 | few | TRBV7-9 | ASSPSLMDLGPLGSYNEQF
TRBJ1-1 | . | TRBV5-1 | ASSLVGTANTEAF
TRBJ1-1 | . | TRBV15 | ATSQGMNTEAF
TRBJ2-3 | many | TRBV7-9 | ASRTRDRAGGTDTQY
TRBJ2-1 | . | TRBV12-3/TRBV12-4 | ASRVAGGTYNEQF
TRBJ1-2 | few | TRBV9 | ASSDLRTGSNYGYT
TRBJ2-5 | . | TRBV14 | ASSRSGTGWETQY
TRBJ2-4 | . | TRBV27 | ASSSGREANIQY
TRBJ2-7 | . | TRBV5-1 | ASSAGTSGTYEQY
TRBJ2-5 | . | TRBV12-3/TRBV12-4 | ASTLGRGGLLVQETQY
TRBJ2-7 | . | TRBV7-2 | ASSRILAGGRGEQY
TRBJ2-2 | few | TRBV24-1 | ATSPAEGPGELF
TRBJ1-2 | many | TRBV28 | ASSFSGSGYGYT
TRBJ2-5 | . | TRBV4-2 | ASSQDGDRGIETQY
TRBJ2-2 | few | TRBV5-1 | ASSLGPGTSGTGELF
TRBJ2-3 | few | TRBV7-2 | ASSNLATDTQY
TRBJ2-3 | few | TRBV5-1 | ASSLESRSTDTQY
TRBJ2-7 | . | TRBV4-1 | ASSPWGGTYEQY
TRBJ2-2 | many | TRBV9 | ASSVRATSTGELF
TRBJ2-7 | . | TRBV5-4 | ASSFQDTSYEQY
TRBJ2-7 | few | TRBV5-1 | ASSLETGTYEQY
TRBJ2-7 | few | TRBV20-1 | SAHGSVSYEQY
TRBJ1-6 | . | TRBV10-2 | ASSESLGASSPLH
TRBJ2-1 | few | TRBV7-2 | ASSLLELTLSYNEQF
TRBJ2-2 | few | TRBV28 | ASSPLPGLAGGSGELF
TRBJ1-3 | few | TRBV2 | ASSEASRGTIY
TRBJ2-7 | few | TRBV20-1 | SARDTSLTSPEQY
TRBJ2-5 | . | TRBV7-3 | ASSFSGGAGETQY
TRBJ2-2 | few | TRBV25-1 | ASRLSGRETGELF
TRBJ1-3 | many | TRBV12-3/TRBV12-4 | ASSLGGYSGNTIY
TRBJ2-2 | . | TRBV12-3/TRBV12-4 | ASRLGGELF
TRBJ1-4 | . | TRBV7-2 | ASSLSIVEKLF
TRBJ1-5 | . | TRBV2 | ASSDPRGVTSNQPQH